Listed below are T cell receptor beta chains from one sample, sequenced in a study of blood T cell repertoires in COVID-19. Using immunoSEQ multiplex PCR, the repertoire was profiled, and TCRdb retains in-frame clones only, with some absent. The data contain roughly 80,000 clones, 65% to 85% of them singletons. The sequencing sample was made of peripheral blood. The receptors were sampled from a man in his fifties or sixties with active or convalescent COVID-19. Each CDR3 is given with its conserved first and last residue. Each record gives: D gene, J gene, V gene, clone size, CDR3 protein, CDR3 DNA. D genes are given only for firm matches. Part of the rows lack a size; the others show once, few, many or a class for expanded clones.

D: TRBD2; J: TRBJ2-3; V: TRBV11-3; size: .; CDR3: CASTQGTSGTDTQYF; DNA: TGTGCCAGCACCCAGGGGACTAGTGGCACAGATACGCAGTATTTT
D: TRBD2; J: TRBJ2-1; V: TRBV6-6; size: .; CDR3: CALQGAGGHNEQFF; DNA: TGTGCCTTGCAGGGAGCGGGGGGGCACAATGAGCAGTTCTTC
D: TRBD2; J: TRBJ2-7; V: TRBV6-5; size: few; CDR3: CASRGGETHTYEQYF; DNA: TGTGCCAGCAGGGGGGGGGAGACACACACCTACGAGCAGTACTTC
D: .; J: TRBJ1-1; V: TRBV15; size: .; CDR3: CATSRDRNTEAFF; DNA: TGTGCCACCAGCAGAGATAGGAACACTGAAGCTTTCTTT
D: TRBD1; J: TRBJ1-4; V: TRBV2; size: .; CDR3: CASRVEDRGREKLFF; DNA: TGTGCCAGCAGGGTTGAGGACAGGGGACGGGAAAAACTGTTTTTT
D: .; J: TRBJ1-3; V: TRBV27; size: once; CDR3: CASSFLGSGNTIYF; DNA: TGTGCCAGCAGTTTCCTAGGGAGTGGAAACACCATATATTTT
D: .; J: TRBJ2-3; V: TRBV6-1; size: .; CDR3: CASSELADTQYF; DNA: TGTGCCAGCAGTGAACTAGCAGATACGCAGTATTTT
D: TRBD2; J: TRBJ2-3; V: TRBV3-1/TRBV3-2; size: .; CDR3: CASSHPSGILPGGRDTQYF; DNA: TGTGCCAGCAGCCACCCCTCAGGGATCCTACCGGGGGGGCGAGATACGCAGTATTTT
D: .; J: TRBJ1-2; V: TRBV19; size: .; CDR3: CASTKDSDIGYTF; DNA: TGTGCCAGTACCAAAGATTCAGATATCGGCTACACCTTC
D: .; J: TRBJ2-5; V: TRBV5-1; size: .; CDR3: CASRGQSQYQETQYF; DNA: TGCGCCTCAAGGGGCCAGTCCCAATACCAAGAGACCCAGTACTTC
D: .; J: TRBJ2-2; V: TRBV7-2; size: .; CDR3: CASSLEGALNTGELFF; DNA: TGTGCCAGCAGCTTAGAAGGGGCCCTGAACACCGGGGAGCTGTTTTTT
D: TRBD1; J: TRBJ2-1; V: TRBV6-5; size: .; CDR3: CASSSTGRGEQFF; DNA: TGTGCCAGCAGTTCGACAGGGCGCGGTGAGCAGTTCTTC
D: .; J: TRBJ1-6; V: TRBV7-9; size: .; CDR3: CASSLAQGPSHSPLHF; DNA: TGTGCCAGCAGCTTAGCTCAGGGTCCGTCCCATTCACCCCTCCACTTT
D: .; J: TRBJ2-6; V: TRBV4-3; size: .; CDR3: CASSQGPSSGANVLTF; DNA: TGCGCCAGCAGCCAAGGTCCGAGCTCTGGGGCCAACGTCCTGACTTTC
D: .; J: TRBJ1-2; V: TRBV14; size: .; CDR3: CASSITQGGYTF; DNA: TGTGCCAGCAGTATTACCCAGGGTGGCTACACCTTC
D: TRBD1; J: TRBJ1-4; V: TRBV5-4; size: .; CDR3: CASGLQGAPGKLFF; DNA: TGTGCCAGCGGACTACAGGGGGCGCCGGGAAAACTGTTTTTT
D: .; J: TRBJ1-2; V: TRBV6-2/TRBV6-3; size: .; CDR3: CASSYGGPGRGYTF; DNA: TGTGCCAGCAGTTACGGGGGTCCCGGGAGAGGCTACACCTTC
D: .; J: TRBJ1-6; V: TRBV7-8; size: .; CDR3: CASSLAPWGVGNSPLHF; DNA: TGTGCCAGCAGCTTAGCGCCCTGGGGGGTCGGGAATTCACCCCTCCACTTT
D: TRBD1; J: TRBJ1-1; V: TRBV5-1; size: .; CDR3: CASSPRGQGDTEAFF; DNA: TGCGCCAGCAGCCCCCGGGGACAGGGGGACACTGAAGCTTTCTTT
D: .; J: TRBJ1-4; V: TRBV25-1; size: .; CDR3: CASTPQRAGPTNEKLFF; DNA: TGTGCCAGCACCCCTCAGCGGGCAGGACCAACTAATGAAAAACTGTTTTTT
D: TRBD1; J: TRBJ1-4; V: TRBV6-2/TRBV6-3; size: .; CDR3: CASSIGTARRTTNEKLFF; DNA: TGTGCCAGCAGTATCGGGACAGCTCGTAGGACAACTAATGAAAAACTGTTTTTT
D: .; J: TRBJ1-2; V: TRBV10-2; size: .; CDR3: CASASAGMGGYTF; DNA: TGCGCCAGCGCGTCCGCAGGGATGGGAGGCTACACCTTC
D: TRBD2; J: TRBJ2-5; V: TRBV9; size: .; CDR3: CASSVDGGGLETQYF; DNA: TGTGCCAGCAGCGTAGACGGGGGGGGCCTGGAGACCCAGTACTTC
D: TRBD1; J: TRBJ1-2; V: TRBV27; size: .; CDR3: CASSLGQGFGYTF; DNA: TGTGCCAGCAGCCTTGGACAGGGCTTTGGCTACACCTTC
D: TRBD1; J: TRBJ1-2; V: TRBV4-1; size: once; CDR3: CASSQEGPGTGGNYGYTF; DNA: TGCGCCAGCAGCCAAGAAGGCCCCGGGACAGGGGGCAACTATGGCTACACCTTC
D: .; J: TRBJ1-5; V: TRBV6-1; size: .; CDR3: CASSEQGREARQPQHF; DNA: TGTGCCAGCAGTGAACAAGGCAGGGAGGCACGTCAGCCCCAGCATTTT
D: .; J: TRBJ2-5; V: TRBV7-2; size: .; CDR3: CASSLAPAGQETQYF; DNA: TGTGCCAGCAGCTTAGCGCCGGCGGGGCAAGAGACCCAGTACTTC
D: TRBD1; J: TRBJ1-3; V: TRBV7-9; size: .; CDR3: CASSPRTGGAFSSGNTIYF; DNA: TGTGCCAGCAGCCCGCGGACAGGGGGCGCGTTTAGCTCTGGAAACACCATATATTTT
D: TRBD2; J: TRBJ2-2; V: TRBV6-6; size: .; CDR3: CASSPPWGGMNTGELFF; DNA: TGTGCCAGCAGTCCGCCCTGGGGGGGAATGAACACCGGGGAGCTGTTTTTT
D: TRBD1; J: TRBJ1-6; V: TRBV7-2; size: .; CDR3: CASSLGGTGRSPLHF; DNA: TGTGCCAGCAGCTTAGGTGGGACAGGGAGATCACCCCTCCACTTT
D: .; J: TRBJ1-2; V: TRBV27; size: .; CDR3: CASSLLAGALGYTF; DNA: TGTGCCAGCAGTTTACTGGCAGGCGCTCTTGGCTACACCTTC
D: .; J: TRBJ1-4; V: TRBV2; size: once; CDR3: CASKFNREYEKLFF; DNA: TGTGCCAGCAAATTCAACAGGGAATATGAAAAACTGTTTTTT
D: TRBD1; J: TRBJ2-7; V: TRBV11-2; size: .; CDR3: CASSLGTGSYEQYF; DNA: TGTGCCAGCAGCTTAGGGACAGGATCCTACGAGCAGTACTTC
D: TRBD2; J: TRBJ2-7; V: TRBV5-5; size: .; CDR3: CASSLEAGVSYEQYF; DNA: TGTGCCAGCAGCCTCGAAGCGGGGGTGTCCTACGAGCAGTACTTC
D: TRBD1; J: TRBJ2-2; V: TRBV7-7; size: few; CDR3: CASSPGQGGTGELFF; DNA: TGTGCTAGCAGCCCCGGACAGGGTGGCACCGGGGAGCTGTTTTTT
D: .; J: TRBJ2-3; V: TRBV6-1; size: once; CDR3: CASSESVIAHTDTQYF; DNA: TGTGCCAGCAGTGAGAGTGTCATAGCCCACACAGATACGCAGTATTTT
D: .; J: TRBJ1-1; V: TRBV9; size: .; CDR3: CASSVHQNTEAFF; DNA: TGTGCCAGCAGCGTACATCAGAACACTGAAGCTTTCTTT
D: .; J: TRBJ1-2; V: TRBV30; size: .; CDR3: CAWSVTPSRRQGYGYTF; DNA: TGTGCCTGGAGTGTCACCCCGAGTCGCAGGCAGGGCTATGGCTACACCTTC
D: .; J: TRBJ2-2; V: TRBV6-5; size: .; CDR3: CASSPLVAGELFF; DNA: TGTGCCAGCAGTCCGCTGGTAGCCGGGGAGCTGTTTTTT
D: TRBD1; J: TRBJ1-4; V: TRBV2; size: .; CDR3: CASRGQPSGKLFF; DNA: TGTGCCAGCAGGGGACAGCCCAGCGGAAAACTGTTTTTT
D: .; J: TRBJ1-6; V: TRBV21-1; size: .; CDR3: CASKTGSESPLHF; DNA: TGTGCCAGCAAGACAGGCTCAGAATCACCCCTCCACTTT
D: .; J: TRBJ1-1; V: TRBV18; size: .; CDR3: CASSPRGGNTEAFF; DNA: TGTGCCAGCTCGCCACGGGGGGGGAACACTGAAGCTTTCTTT
D: TRBD1; J: TRBJ1-2; V: TRBV5-1; size: .; CDR3: CASSMGQETNYGYTF; DNA: TGCGCCAGCAGCATGGGACAGGAGACTAACTATGGCTACACCTTC
D: TRBD1; J: TRBJ1-3; V: TRBV2; size: .; CDR3: CASSEAQQGATSGNTIYF; DNA: TGTGCCAGCAGTGAAGCGCAACAGGGGGCGACCTCTGGAAACACCATATATTTT
D: .; J: TRBJ2-7; V: TRBV7-9; size: once; CDR3: CASSPARDFSYEQYF; DNA: TGTGCCAGCAGTCCGGCGAGAGACTTCTCCTACGAGCAGTACTTC
D: TRBD1; J: TRBJ2-1; V: TRBV10-3; size: .; CDR3: CAIRTGTGYVHEQFF; DNA: TGTGCCATCAGGACCGGGACAGGGTATGTCCATGAGCAGTTCTTC
D: .; J: TRBJ2-7; V: TRBV4-1; size: .; CDR3: CASSQEESSYEQYF; DNA: TGCGCCAGCAGCCAAGAAGAGAGCTCCTACGAGCAGTACTTC
D: TRBD1; J: TRBJ1-5; V: TRBV12-3/TRBV12-4; size: .; CDR3: CASSLGRTGGIF; DNA: TGTGCCAGCAGTTTAGGGAGGACAGGGGGCATTTTT
D: TRBD1; J: TRBJ1-5; V: TRBV3-1/TRBV3-2; size: .; CDR3: CASSQGTGSNQPQHF; DNA: TGTGCCAGCAGCCAAGGGACAGGTAGCAATCAGCCCCAGCATTTT
D: .; J: TRBJ1-3; V: TRBV7-2; size: .; CDR3: CASSLDPGTGNTIYF; DNA: TGTGCCAGCAGCTTAGATCCAGGGACTGGAAACACCATATATTTT
D: TRBD1; J: TRBJ1-2; V: TRBV9; size: .; CDR3: CASSGDRWNGYTF; DNA: TGTGCCAGCAGCGGGGACAGGTGGAATGGCTACACCTTC
D: .; J: TRBJ2-5; V: TRBV7-2; size: .; CDR3: CASSPGSNLETQYF; DNA: TGTGCCAGCAGTCCGGGATCGAACCTCGAGACCCAGTACTTC